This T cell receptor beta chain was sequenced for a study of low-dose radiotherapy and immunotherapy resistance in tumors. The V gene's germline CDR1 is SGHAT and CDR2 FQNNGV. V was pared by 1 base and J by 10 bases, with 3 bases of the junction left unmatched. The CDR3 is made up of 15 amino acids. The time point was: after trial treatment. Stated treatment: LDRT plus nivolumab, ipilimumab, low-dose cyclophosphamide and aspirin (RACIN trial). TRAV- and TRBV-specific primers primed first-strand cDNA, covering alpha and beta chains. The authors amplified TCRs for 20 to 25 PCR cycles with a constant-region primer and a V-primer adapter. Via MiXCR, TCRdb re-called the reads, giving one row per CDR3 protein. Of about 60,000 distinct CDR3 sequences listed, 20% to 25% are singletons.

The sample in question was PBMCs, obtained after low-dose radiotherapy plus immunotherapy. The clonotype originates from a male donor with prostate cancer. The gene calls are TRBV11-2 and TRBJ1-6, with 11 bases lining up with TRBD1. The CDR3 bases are TGTGCCAGCAGCTTAGCCGGGACAGGGGGATCACCCCTCCACTTT. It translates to CASSLAGTGGSPLHF.